This section outlines one T cell receptor (beta chain) sequence together with its context. Its target is unknown. PCR involved 60 Vbeta and 13 Jbeta primers. Generated by immunoSEQ multiplex PCR, the TCRdb table keeps only in-frame clones and is missing some. Seen here are roughly 150,000 clones, about 84% observed once, and the top ten hold about 6.8%. This specimen comes from a study of cytomegalovirus exposure and HLA in healthy donors. Across the study: From HLA-typed donors, an early data release held 70 million to 100 million unique TCRs.

Findings and caveats of the study: Upon later analysis, HLA-associated TCR beta chains proved more clonally expanded than other, equally common chains.

Input material: PBMCs. This receptor was taken from a woman aged 40 to 50 in good health and CMV-seropositive.

The CDR3 sequence is CASSPRAYSYEQYF. In nucleotides, the CDR3 is TGTGCCAGCAGTCCGAGGGCTTACTCCTACGAGCAGTACTTC. V gene TRBV27 combines with J gene TRBJ2-7; tentatively, D is TRBD2 (5 bases). Germline-derived CDR1 and CDR2 are MNHEY and SMNVEV (reference sequence). Trimming removed 5 bases at V and 0 bases at J, with 11 bases between. The CDR3 sequence is 14 residues long.